One sample yielded the 22 T cell receptor beta chains listed below, sequenced in a study of T-cell memory formation after mild COVID-19. TCRdb ran MiXCR on the 5' RACE reads and lists one entry per CDR3 protein. The repertoire holds about 210,000 distinct CDR3 sequences, with around 27% as singletons. The sequencing input was PBMCs or a T cell subset sorted from them (not recorded which). Source of these receptors: an adult woman who had mild COVID-19 (a few samples of this study predate the infection). Cell type and time point are not known.

J is TRBJ1-2 and V is TRBV2; 7 bases agree with TRBD1. The junction had 5 bases not matched to a gene; V was cut back by 7 bases and J by 3 bases. The CDR3 loop spans 13 amino acids. Per germline, CDR1 SNHLY and CDR2 FYNNEI. The CDR3 sequence is CASTRQGDYGYTF. The CDR3 nucleotides are TGTGCCAGCACACGACAGGGAGACTATGGCTACACCTTC. Supplemented by reference TRBV2 and TRBJ1-2, the full variable domain reads EPEVTQTPSHQVTQMGQEVILRCVPISNHLYFYWYRQILGQKVEFLVSFYNNEISEKSEIFDDQFSVERPDGSNFTLKIRSTKLEDSAMYFCASTRQGDYGYTFGSGTRLTVV.

This clonotype was seen more than once but under ten times. The rearrangement uses TRBV15 and TRBJ2-7; D possibly uses TRBD1 or TRBD2 (5 bases each). The CDR3 is 14 amino acids. Trimming left V 4 bases short and J 5 bases short, with 15 bases between. The V gene's germline CDR1 is LNHNV and CDR2 YYDKDF (reference sequence). The CDR3 DNA sequence: TGTGCCACCAGCACCCTCCGGGACGAGAACGAGCAGTACTTC. It translates to CATSTLRDENEQYF. Drawing the rest from reference TRBV15 and TRBJ2-7, the complete variable domain is DAMVIQNPRYQVTQFGKPVTLSCSQTLNHNVMYWYQQKSSQAPKLLFHYYDKDFNNEADTPDNFQSRRPNTSFCFLDIRSPGLGDTAMYLCATSTLRDENEQYFGPGTRLTVT.

This clonotype occurred a few times. The J gene is TRBJ1-1, the V gene TRBV7-9; perhaps TRBD1 as D (6 bases). This CDR3 is 17 amino acids long. In germline, CDR1 is SEHNR, CDR2 FQNEAQ (reference sequence). The ends were cut back, 0 bases at V and 2 bases at J, with 16 bases in the middle. The CDR3: CASSLAFLEGVNTEAFF. DNA for the CDR3: TGTGCCAGCAGCTTAGCCTTCCTAGAGGGGGTTAACACTGAAGCTTTCTTT.

This clonotype came up a few times. The gene calls are TRBV18 and TRBJ2-1, with 7 bases matching TRBD1. V gave up 0 bases and J gave up 10 bases; unmatched junction bases: 6. Germline V gives CDR1 KGHSH, CDR2 LQKENI. The CDR3 extends over 14 amino acids. This CDR3 reads CASSPPLQGSEQFF. The CDR3 DNA reads as TGTGCCAGCTCACCACCACTACAGGGGAGCGAGCAGTTCTTC. Full variable domain (remainder filled in from reference TRBV18 and TRBJ2-1): NAGVMQNPRHLVRRRGQEARLRCSPMKGHSHVYWYRQLPEEGLKFMVYLQKENIIDESGMPKERFSAEFPKEGPSILRIQQVVRGDSAAYFCASSPPLQGSEQFFGPGTRLTVL.

Only a few counts were recorded for this clonotype. As DNA, the CDR3 is TGTGCCAGCAGCGGCGGAGGTCTGTGGACTGAAGCTTTCTTT. Protein sequence: CASSGGGLWTEAFF. The V gene is TRBV5-6, the J gene TRBJ1-1; D call uncertain. The CDR3 runs to 14 residues. Trimming took off 4 bases at V and 5 bases at J, with 15 bases between the two ends. Germline CDR1 reads SGHDT; CDR2 reads YYEEEE.

The table lists this clonotype with a few counts. The chain carries TRBV19 and TRBJ2-7, with a tentative D call TRBD2 (6 bases). The CDR3 sequence is 13 residues long. Germline V gene sequence: CDR1 LNHDA, CDR2 SQIVND (reference sequence). The V end lost 6 bases, the J end lost 2 bases, and 11 bases lay between the germline ends. The DNA of the CDR3 is TGTGCCAGTAGCGGAGGAGGGCCCTACGAGCAGTACTTC. It translates to CASSGGGPYEQYF.

The V gene is TRBV5-1, the J gene TRBJ2-1, with 7 bases that match TRBD2. Germline CDR1 and CDR2: SGHRS and YFSETQ. This CDR3 has 15 residues. J was trimmed by 5 bases and V by 0 bases; bases with no gene match: 5. Here the CDR3 reads CASSLAGTTDNEQFF. The CDR3 nucleotides read TGCGCCAGCAGCTTGGCGGGGACTACCGACAATGAGCAGTTCTTC.

The chain has TRBV12-3 or TRBV12-4 and TRBJ2-7; D gene unclear. The germline V and J ends were trimmed by 3 bases and 0 bases, with 12 bases remaining between them. The CDR3 totals 15 residues. The CDR3 DNA reads as TGTGCCAGCAGTTTTGTGTTTGGTTCCTCCTACGAGCAGTACTTC. Amino acids: CASSFVFGSSYEQYF.

The V gene is TRBV7-6, the J gene TRBJ2-7; D perhaps matches TRBD2 (6 bases). Germline V gene data show CDR1 as SGHVS and CDR2 as FNYEAQ. V was shortened by 1 base and J by 0 bases, with 16 bases between the two germline ends. The length of the CDR3 is 17 residues. CDR3 DNA sequence: TGTGCCAGCAGCTTAGGCACTAGCAGAACCAGCTCCTACGAGCAGTACTTC. Its translation: CASSLGTSRTSSYEQYF.

This clonotype was seen repeatedly, ten times or more. V is TRBV4-3 and J is TRBJ1-2; D gene uncertain. The CDR3 is made up of 14 amino acids. V lost 0 bases to trimming and J lost 1 base, with 6 bases between them. Germline assignment: CDR1 LGHNA and CDR2 YSLEER. The CDR3 loop is CASSQDLFNYGYTF. CDR3 nucleotides: TGCGCCAGCAGCCAAGATCTTTTTAACTATGGCTACACCTTC.

V and J are TRBV29-1 and TRBJ1-1; D not certain. V gave up 8 bases and J gave up 1 base, with 5 bases separating them. CDR1 and CDR2 from the germline V gene are SQVTM and ANQGSEA. This CDR3 is 10 amino acids long. In DNA form, the CDR3 reads TGCAGCTCGAAGAACACTGAAGCTTTCTTT. This sequence encodes CSSKNTEAFF.

The gene calls are TRBV12-3 or TRBV12-4 and TRBJ1-5; D is unclear. Between the trimmed V and J ends, which lost 5 bases and 5 bases, there was a span of 10 bases. The length of the CDR3 is 13 residues. CDR3 in DNA: TGTGCCAGCAGTGCGACGACGGATCAGCCCCAGCATTTT. Translating it yields CASSATTDQPQHF.

This clonotype showed up many times. The V call is TRBV29-1, the J call TRBJ2-1; D remains unclear. V was clipped by 4 bases and J by 5 bases, with 9 bases between them. The CDR3 has 12 residues. Germline assignment: CDR1 SQVTM and CDR2 ANQGSEA. The CDR3 nucleotides read TGCAGCGTTGTACGGGCAGACAATGAGCAGTTCTTC. As protein: CSVVRADNEQFF.

The genes are TRBV20-1 and TRBJ1-2; perhaps TRBD1 as D (5 bases). This CDR3 has 15 residues. V was pared by 0 bases and J by 8 bases, with 19 bases between. Germline CDR1 and CDR2: DFQATT and SNEGSKA (reference sequence). CDR3 DNA sequence: TGCAGTGCTAGAGATAACGCCGGGAGGACATTCGGCTACACCTTC. It specifies CSARDNAGRTFGYTF.

This chain connects TRBV4-1 to TRBJ2-1; 8 nucleotides line up with TRBD1. CDR3 size: 17 residues. V gave up 2 bases and J gave up 4 bases; unmatched junction bases: 10. In germline, CDR1 is MGHRA, CDR2 YSYEKL. This chain's CDR3 is CASSQRTGGRRYNEQFF. The DNA of the CDR3 is TGCGCCAGCAGCCAACGTACAGGGGGTCGTAGATACAATGAGCAGTTCTTC.

In its sample, this clonotype was seen a few times. The chain couples TRBV7-2 to TRBJ2-7; 10 bases agree with TRBD1. This CDR3 has 15 residues. J gave up 2 bases and V 4 bases, and 5 bases lay outside the gene matches. Germline V gives CDR1 SGHTA, CDR2 FQGNSA. The CDR3 bases are TGTGCCAGCAGCTCAGACAGGGGGCGAACCTACGAGCAGTACTTC. Residues: CASSSDRGRTYEQYF.

DNA for the CDR3: TGTGCCAGCAGTTTTGGGGGCGGGAGTGCGGATACGCAGTATTTT. Translated, it gives CASSFGGGSADTQYF. The rearrangement joins TRBV2 to TRBJ2-3, with TRBD2 as a possible D gene (7 bases). V lost 5 bases, J lost 6 bases, and 18 bases lay in between. The CDR3 runs 15 residues. Germline-derived CDR1 and CDR2 are SNHLY and FYNNEI.

The V call is TRBV29-1, the J call TRBJ2-3; 8 bases line up with TRBD2. CDR3 length equals 15 residues. The J segment lost 4 bases and the V segment lost 3 bases, leaving 9 bases of the junction unmatched. CDR1 and CDR2 from the germline V gene are SQVTM and ANQGSEA. The CDR3 sequence is CSVESNGGGPDTQYF. The CDR3 DNA is TGCAGCGTTGAGAGTAACGGCGGGGGGCCAGATACGCAGTATTTT.

This chain joins TRBV18 and TRBJ2-7, with D tentatively TRBD1 (7 bases). The germline V gene has CDR1 KGHSH and CDR2 LQKENI. This CDR3 region has 15 residues. Trimming stripped 1 base from V and 1 base from J, with 11 bases between. The CDR3 DNA is TGTGCCAGCTCACCACGATCAGGGGGGTCCTACGAGCAGTACTTC. Protein: CASSPRSGGSYEQYF.

The CDR3 loop is CASSPHGLGRLTDTQYF. For the CDR3, the DNA is TGTGCCAGCAGCCCTCACGGTTTAGGGAGACTCACAGATACGCAGTATTTT. V and J are TRBV14 and TRBJ2-3; a weak D match, TRBD2 (5 bases). The germline V and J ends were trimmed by 4 bases and 2 bases, with 19 bases remaining between them. The CDR3 extends over 17 amino acids. Germline V gene data show CDR1 as SGHDN and CDR2 as FVKESK.

There are a few counts of this clonotype. V and J are TRBV20-1 and TRBJ2-5, with 10 bases fitting TRBD2. The J segment lost 4 bases and the V segment lost 6 bases, leaving 14 bases of the junction unmatched. The germline gives CDR1 DFQATT, CDR2 SNEGSKA (reference sequence). The CDR3 loop spans 16 amino acids. DNA for the CDR3: TGCAGTGCAAGGAGCGCCAGCGGGAGGGCCTCAGAGACCCAGTACTTC. Protein sequence: CSARSASGRASETQYF.

This clonotype was picked up a small number of times. The V call is TRBV14, the J call TRBJ2-7; 7 positions match TRBD1. J was trimmed by 0 bases and V by 1 base; bases with no gene match: 6. Germline assignment: CDR1 SGHDN and CDR2 FVKESK. CDR3 length: 16 amino acids. The CDR3 sequence is CASSQATTGSSYEQYF. The CDR3 DNA sequence: TGTGCCAGCAGCCAAGCCACGACAGGGAGCTCCTACGAGCAGTACTTC.